Sequencing of this T cell receptor (beta chain) was carried out in a study of response to subunit inactivated influenza vaccine. TCRdb fed the RT-PCR reads into MiXCR, producing one record per CDR3 protein. The profile shows hundreds of thousands of distinct CDR3 sequences, 7.5% to 8.5% of them singletons. Study findings and constraints: Authors suggested seasonal influenza vaccinations each recruit few new T cells.

With regard to this clonotype: What it binds is unknown.

The CDR3 has 14 amino acids. Germline CDR1 reads MDHEN; CDR2 reads SYDVKM. Trimming cost V 5 bases and J 6 bases; bases outside gene matches: 6. The source is a man between 50 and 69 years old who received an inactivated influenza vaccine. Sequences were derived from PBMCs from blood, sampled around 25 months after vaccination. The chain links TRBV28 to TRBJ2-2, with 7 bases fitting TRBD2. CDR3 in DNA: TGTGCCAGCAGTACGAGGGGAGGGGCCGGGGAGCTGTTTTTT. As protein: CASSTRGGAGELFF.